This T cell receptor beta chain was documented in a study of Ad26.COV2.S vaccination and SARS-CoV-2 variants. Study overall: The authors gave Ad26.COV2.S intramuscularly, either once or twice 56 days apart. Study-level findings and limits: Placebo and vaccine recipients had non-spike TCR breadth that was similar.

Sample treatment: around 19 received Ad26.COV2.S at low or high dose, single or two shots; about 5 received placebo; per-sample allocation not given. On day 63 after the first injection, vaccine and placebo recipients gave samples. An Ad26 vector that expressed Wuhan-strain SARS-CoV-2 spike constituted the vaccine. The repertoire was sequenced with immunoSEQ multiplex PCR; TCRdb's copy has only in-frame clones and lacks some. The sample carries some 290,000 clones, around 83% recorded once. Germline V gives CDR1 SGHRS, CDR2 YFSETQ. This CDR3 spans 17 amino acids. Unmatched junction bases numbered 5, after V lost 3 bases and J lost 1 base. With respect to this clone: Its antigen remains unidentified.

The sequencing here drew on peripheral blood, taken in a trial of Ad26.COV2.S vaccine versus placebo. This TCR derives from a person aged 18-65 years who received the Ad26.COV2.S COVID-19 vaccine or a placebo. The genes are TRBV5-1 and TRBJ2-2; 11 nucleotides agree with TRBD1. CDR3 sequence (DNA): TGCGCCAGCAGCTGGGGACAGGGGGTTTTGAACACCGGGGAGCTGTTTTTT. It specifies CASSWGQGVLNTGELFF.